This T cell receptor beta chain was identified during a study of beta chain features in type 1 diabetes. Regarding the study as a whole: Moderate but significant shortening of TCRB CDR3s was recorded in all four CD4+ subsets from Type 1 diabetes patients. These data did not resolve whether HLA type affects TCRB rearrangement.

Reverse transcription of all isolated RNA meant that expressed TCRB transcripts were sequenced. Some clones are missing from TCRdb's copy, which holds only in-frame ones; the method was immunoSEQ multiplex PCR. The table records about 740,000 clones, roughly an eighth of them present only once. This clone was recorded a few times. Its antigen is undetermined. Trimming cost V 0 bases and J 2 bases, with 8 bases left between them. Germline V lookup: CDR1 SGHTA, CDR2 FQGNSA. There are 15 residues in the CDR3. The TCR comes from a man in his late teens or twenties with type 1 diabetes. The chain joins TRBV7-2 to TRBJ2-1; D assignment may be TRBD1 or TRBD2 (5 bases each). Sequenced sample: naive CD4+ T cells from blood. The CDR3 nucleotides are TGTGCCAGCAGCTTAGCGGGGGATGCCTACAATGAGCAGTTCTTC. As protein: CASSLAGDAYNEQFF.